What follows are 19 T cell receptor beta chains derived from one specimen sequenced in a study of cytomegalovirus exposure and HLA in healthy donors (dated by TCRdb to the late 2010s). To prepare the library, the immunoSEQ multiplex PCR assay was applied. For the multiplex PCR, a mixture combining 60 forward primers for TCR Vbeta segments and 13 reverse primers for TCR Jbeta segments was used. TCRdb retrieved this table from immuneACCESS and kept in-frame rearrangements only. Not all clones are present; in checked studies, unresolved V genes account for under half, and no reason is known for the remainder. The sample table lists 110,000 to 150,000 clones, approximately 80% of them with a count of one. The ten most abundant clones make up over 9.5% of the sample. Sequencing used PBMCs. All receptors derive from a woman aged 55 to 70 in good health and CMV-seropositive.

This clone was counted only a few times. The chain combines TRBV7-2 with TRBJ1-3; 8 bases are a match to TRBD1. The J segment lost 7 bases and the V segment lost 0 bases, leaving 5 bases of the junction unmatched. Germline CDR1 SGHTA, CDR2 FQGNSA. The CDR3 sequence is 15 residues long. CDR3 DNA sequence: TGTGCCAGCAGCTTAGCCGGACAGGGAGGGAACACCATATATTTT. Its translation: CASSLAGQGGNTIYF.

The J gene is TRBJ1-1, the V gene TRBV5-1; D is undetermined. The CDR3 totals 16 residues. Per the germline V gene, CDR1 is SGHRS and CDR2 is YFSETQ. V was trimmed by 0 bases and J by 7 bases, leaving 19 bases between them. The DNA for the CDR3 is TGCGCCAGCAGCTTGGCCCCGGGTACGGGAAACGGTGAAGCTTTCTTT. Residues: CASSLAPGTGNGEAFF.

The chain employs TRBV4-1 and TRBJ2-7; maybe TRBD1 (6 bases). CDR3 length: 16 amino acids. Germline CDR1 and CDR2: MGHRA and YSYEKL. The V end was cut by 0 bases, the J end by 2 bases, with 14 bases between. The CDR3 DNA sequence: TGCGCCAGCAGCCAAGATTTTGTAGGGACAACCTACGAGCAGTACTTC. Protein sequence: CASSQDFVGTTYEQYF.

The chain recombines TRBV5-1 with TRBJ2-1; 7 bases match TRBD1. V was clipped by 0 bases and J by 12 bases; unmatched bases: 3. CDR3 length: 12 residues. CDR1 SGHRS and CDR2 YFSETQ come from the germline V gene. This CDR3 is CASSLGGQSQFF. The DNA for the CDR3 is TGCGCCAGCAGCTTGGGGGGACAGTCGCAGTTCTTC.

The CDR3 nucleotides are TGTGCCACCAGGACTAGCGGGGGAGAACCGGAGACCCAGTACTTC. It specifies CATRTSGGEPETQYF. The V gene is TRBV6-5, the J gene TRBJ2-5; 13 bases map to TRBD2. This CDR3 has 15 residues. J was trimmed by 5 bases and V by 10 bases; bases with no gene match: 10. The germline V gene encodes CDR1 MNHEY and CDR2 SVGAGI.

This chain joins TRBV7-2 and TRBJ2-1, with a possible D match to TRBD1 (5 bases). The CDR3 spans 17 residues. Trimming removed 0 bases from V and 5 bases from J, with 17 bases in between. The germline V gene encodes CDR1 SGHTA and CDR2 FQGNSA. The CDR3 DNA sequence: TGTGCCAGCAGCTTAGCTGTTTCTAAGGGGTTGGACAATGAGCAGTTCTTC. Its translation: CASSLAVSKGLDNEQFF. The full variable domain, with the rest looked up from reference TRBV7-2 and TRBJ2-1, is GAGVSQSPSNKVTEKGKDVELRCDPISGHTALYWYRQSLGQGLEFLIYFQGNSAPDKSGLPSDRFSAERTGGSVSTLTIQRTQQEDSAVYLCASSLAVSKGLDNEQFFGPGTRLTVL.

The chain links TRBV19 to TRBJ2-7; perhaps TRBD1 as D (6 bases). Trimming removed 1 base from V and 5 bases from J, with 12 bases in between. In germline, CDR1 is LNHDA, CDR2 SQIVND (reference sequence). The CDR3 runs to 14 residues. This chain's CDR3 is CASSIALRTDEQYF. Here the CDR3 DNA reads TGTGCCAGTAGTATAGCTCTCCGGACAGACGAGCAGTACTTC.

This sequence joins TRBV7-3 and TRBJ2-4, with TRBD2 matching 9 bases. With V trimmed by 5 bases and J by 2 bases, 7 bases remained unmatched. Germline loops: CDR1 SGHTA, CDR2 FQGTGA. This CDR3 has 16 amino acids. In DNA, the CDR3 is TGTGCCAGCAGCGGCGTAGCGGGAGTCTCCAAAAACATTCAGTACTTC. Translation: CASSGVAGVSKNIQYF.

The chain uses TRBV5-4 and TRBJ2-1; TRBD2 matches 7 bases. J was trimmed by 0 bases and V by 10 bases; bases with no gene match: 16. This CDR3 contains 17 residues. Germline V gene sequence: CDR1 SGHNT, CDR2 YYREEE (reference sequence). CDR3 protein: CAYLGRRERSSYNEQFF. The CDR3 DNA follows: TGTGCCTACCTCGGGAGGCGGGAGCGCAGCTCCTACAATGAGCAGTTCTTC.

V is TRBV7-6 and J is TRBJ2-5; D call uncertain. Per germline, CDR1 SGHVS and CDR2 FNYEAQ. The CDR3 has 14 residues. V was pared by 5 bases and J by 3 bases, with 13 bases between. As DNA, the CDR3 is TGTGCCAGCAGCCTACTCTTGGAGAAAGAGACCCAGTACTTC. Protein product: CASSLLLEKETQYF.

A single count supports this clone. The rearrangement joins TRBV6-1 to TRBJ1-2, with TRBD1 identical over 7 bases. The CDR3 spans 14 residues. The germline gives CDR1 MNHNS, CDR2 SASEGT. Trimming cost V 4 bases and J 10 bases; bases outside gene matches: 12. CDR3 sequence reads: CASSGWDRPFVYTF. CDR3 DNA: TGTGCCAGCAGTGGGTGGGACAGACCTTTTGTCTACACCTTC.

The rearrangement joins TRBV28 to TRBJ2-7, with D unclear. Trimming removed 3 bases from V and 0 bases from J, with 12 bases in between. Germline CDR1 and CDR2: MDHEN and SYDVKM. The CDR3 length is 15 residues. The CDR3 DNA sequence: TGTGCCAGCAGTTTCCGCGGAGATGGCTCCTACGAGCAGTACTTC. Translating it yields CASSFRGDGSYEQYF. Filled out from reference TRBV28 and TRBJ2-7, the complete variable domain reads DVKVTQSSRYLVKRTGEKVFLECVQDMDHENMFWYRQDPGLGLRLIYFSYDVKMKEKGDIPEGYSVSREKKERFSLILESASTNQTSMYLCASSFRGDGSYEQYFGPGTRLTVT.

CDR3 DNA sequence: TGCGCCAGCAGCCATCCTTTTCGACTAGCGGGGGTCTACGAGCAGTACTTC. Encoded protein: CASSHPFRLAGVYEQYF. The rearrangement links TRBV4-3 to TRBJ2-7; 12 nucleotides align to TRBD2. Germline CDR1 and CDR2: LGHNA and YSLEER. V was pared by 3 bases and J by 3 bases, with 9 bases of the junction left unmatched. There are 17 residues in the CDR3.

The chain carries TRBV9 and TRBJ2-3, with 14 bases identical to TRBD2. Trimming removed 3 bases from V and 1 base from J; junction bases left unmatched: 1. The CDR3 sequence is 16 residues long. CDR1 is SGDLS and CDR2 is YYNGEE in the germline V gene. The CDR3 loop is CASSEGLAGGTDTQYF. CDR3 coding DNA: TGTGCCAGCAGCGAGGGACTAGCGGGGGGCACAGATACGCAGTATTTT.

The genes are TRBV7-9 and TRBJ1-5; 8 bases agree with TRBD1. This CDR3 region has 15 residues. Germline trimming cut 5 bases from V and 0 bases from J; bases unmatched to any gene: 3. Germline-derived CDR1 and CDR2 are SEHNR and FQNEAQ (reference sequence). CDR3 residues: CASSRDRGSNQPQHF. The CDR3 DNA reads TGTGCCAGCAGCCGAGACAGGGGTAGCAATCAGCCCCAGCATTTT.

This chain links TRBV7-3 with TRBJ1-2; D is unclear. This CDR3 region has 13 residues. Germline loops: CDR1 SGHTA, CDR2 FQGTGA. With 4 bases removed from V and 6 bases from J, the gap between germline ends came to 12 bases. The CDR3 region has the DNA TGTGCCAGCAGCTCGCGGGCCGTGAATGGCTACACCTTC. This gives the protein CASSSRAVNGYTF.

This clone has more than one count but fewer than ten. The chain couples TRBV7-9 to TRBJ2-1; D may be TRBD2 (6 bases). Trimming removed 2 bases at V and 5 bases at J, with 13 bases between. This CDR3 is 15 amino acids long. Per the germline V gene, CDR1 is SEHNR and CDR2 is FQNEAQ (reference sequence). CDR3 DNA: TGTGCCAGCAGCTTATCTCGGGAGCCACACAATGAGCAGTTCTTC. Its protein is CASSLSREPHNEQFF.

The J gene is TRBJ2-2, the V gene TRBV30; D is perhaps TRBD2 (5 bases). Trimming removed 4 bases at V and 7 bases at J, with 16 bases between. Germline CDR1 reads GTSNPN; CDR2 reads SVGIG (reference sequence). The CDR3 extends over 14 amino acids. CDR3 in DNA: TGTGCCTGGACCTCCCGGAGGACGGACGGGGAGCTGTTTTTT. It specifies CAWTSRRTDGELFF.

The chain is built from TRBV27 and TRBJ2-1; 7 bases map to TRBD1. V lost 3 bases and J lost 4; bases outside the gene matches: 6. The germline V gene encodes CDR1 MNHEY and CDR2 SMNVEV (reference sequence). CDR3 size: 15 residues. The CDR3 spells CASSFLPGQYNEQFF. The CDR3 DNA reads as TGTGCCAGCAGTTTCCTTCCGGGACAGTACAATGAGCAGTTCTTC.